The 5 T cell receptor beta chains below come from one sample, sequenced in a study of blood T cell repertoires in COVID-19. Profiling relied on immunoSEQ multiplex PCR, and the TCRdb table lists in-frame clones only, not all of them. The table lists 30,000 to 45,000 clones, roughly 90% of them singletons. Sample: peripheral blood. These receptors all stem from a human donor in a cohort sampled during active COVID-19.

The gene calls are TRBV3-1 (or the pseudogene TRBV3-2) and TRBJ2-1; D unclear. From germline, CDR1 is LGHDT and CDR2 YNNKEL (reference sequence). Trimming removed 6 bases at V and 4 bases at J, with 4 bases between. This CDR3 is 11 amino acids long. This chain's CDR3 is CASRHYNEQFF. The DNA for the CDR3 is TGTGCCAGCAGACATTACAATGAGCAGTTCTTC.

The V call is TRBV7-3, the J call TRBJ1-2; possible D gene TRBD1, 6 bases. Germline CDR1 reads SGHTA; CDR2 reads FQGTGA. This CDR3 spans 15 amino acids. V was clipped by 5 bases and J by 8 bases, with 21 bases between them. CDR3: CASSPWGGQAEGYTF. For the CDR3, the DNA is TGTGCCAGCAGCCCCTGGGGGGGACAAGCGGAAGGCTACACCTTC.

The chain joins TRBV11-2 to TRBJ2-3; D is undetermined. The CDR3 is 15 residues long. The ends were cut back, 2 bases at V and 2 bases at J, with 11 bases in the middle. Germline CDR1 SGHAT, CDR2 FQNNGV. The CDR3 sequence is CASSLSNRYTDTQYF. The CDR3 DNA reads TGTGCCAGCAGCTTATCAAACAGATACACAGATACGCAGTATTTT.

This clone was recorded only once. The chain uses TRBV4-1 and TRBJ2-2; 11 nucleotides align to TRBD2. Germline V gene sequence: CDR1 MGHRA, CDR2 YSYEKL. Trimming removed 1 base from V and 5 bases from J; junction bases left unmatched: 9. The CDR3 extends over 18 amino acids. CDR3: CASSQVNSGRDRTGELFF. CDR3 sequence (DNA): TGCGCCAGCAGCCAAGTAAATAGCGGGAGGGATCGGACCGGGGAGCTGTTTTTT.

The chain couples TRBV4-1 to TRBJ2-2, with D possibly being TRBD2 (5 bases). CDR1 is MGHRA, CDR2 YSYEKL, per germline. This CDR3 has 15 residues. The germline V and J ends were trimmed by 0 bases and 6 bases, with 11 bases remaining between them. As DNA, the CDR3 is TGCGCCAGCAGCCAAGATCTATCGGGGTCCGGGGAGCTGTTTTTT. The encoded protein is CASSQDLSGSGELFF.